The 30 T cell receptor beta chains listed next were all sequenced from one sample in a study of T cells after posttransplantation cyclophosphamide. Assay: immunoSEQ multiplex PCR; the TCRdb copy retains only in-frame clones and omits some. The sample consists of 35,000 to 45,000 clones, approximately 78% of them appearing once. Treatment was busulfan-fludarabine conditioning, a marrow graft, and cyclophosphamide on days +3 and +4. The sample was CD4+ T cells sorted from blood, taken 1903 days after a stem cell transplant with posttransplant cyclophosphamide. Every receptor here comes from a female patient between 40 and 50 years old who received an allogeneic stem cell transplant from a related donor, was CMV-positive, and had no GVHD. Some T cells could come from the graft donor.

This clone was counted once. The CDR3, as DNA: TGTGCCAGCTTGGGGGGGGCGCGGGCCACCGGGGAGCTGTTTTTT. Its protein is CASLGGARATGELFF. V and J are TRBV28 and TRBJ2-2; TRBD2 is a possible D gene (7 bases). Trimming shortened V by 8 bases and J by 4 bases, and 17 bases separated the two germline ends. CDR3 size: 15 residues. Germline CDR1 is MDHEN and CDR2 is SYDVKM.

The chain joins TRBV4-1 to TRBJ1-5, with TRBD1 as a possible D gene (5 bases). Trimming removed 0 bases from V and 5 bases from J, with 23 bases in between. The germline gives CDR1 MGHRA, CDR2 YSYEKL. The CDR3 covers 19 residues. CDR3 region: CASSQDPSGVRQRDQPQHF. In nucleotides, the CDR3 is TGCGCCAGCAGCCAAGATCCTTCTGGGGTCAGACAGAGAGATCAGCCCCAGCATTTT.

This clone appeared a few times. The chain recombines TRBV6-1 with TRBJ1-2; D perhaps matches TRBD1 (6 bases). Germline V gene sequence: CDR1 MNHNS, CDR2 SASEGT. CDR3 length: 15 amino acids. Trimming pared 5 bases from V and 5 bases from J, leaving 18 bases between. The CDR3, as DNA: TGTGCCAGCAGTCACAGGGAGCTCCCGGGATATGGCTACACCTTC. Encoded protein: CASSHRELPGYGYTF.

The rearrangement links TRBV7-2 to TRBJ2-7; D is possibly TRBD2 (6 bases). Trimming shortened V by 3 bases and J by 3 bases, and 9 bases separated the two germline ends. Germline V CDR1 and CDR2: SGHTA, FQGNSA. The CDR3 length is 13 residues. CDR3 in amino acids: CASSFMDYYEQYF. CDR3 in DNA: TGTGCCAGCAGCTTCATGGACTACTACGAGCAGTACTTC.

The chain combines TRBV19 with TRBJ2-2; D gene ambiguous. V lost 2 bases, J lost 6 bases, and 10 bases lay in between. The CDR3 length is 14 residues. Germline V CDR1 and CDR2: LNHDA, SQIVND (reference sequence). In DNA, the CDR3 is TGTGCCAGTAGTATAACCACAGTTGCCGGGGAGCTGTTTTTT. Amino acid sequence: CASSITTVAGELFF.

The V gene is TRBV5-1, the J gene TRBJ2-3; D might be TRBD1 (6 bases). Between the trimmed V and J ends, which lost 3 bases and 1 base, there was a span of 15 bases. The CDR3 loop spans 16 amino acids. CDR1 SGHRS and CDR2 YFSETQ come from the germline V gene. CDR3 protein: CASSSSRGSGTDTQYF. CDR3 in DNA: TGCGCCAGCAGCTCATCCAGGGGTTCGGGCACAGATACGCAGTATTTT.

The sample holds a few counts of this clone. The CDR3 sequence is CASSFPRGSESSPLHF. The CDR3 DNA is TGTGCCAGCAGCTTCCCCAGGGGGTCAGAGAGTTCACCCCTCCACTTT. The genes are TRBV5-5 and TRBJ1-6; 7 bases fit TRBD1. This CDR3 is built from 16 residues. Unmatched junction bases numbered 11, after V lost 2 bases and J lost 9 bases. In germline, CDR1 is SGHKS, CDR2 YYEKEE (reference sequence).

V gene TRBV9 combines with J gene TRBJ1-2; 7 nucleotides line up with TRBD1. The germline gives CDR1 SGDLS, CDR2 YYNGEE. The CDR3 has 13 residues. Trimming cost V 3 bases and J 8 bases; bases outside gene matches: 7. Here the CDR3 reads CASSAWTGHGYTF. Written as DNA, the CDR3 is TGTGCCAGCAGCGCCTGGACAGGTCACGGCTACACCTTC.

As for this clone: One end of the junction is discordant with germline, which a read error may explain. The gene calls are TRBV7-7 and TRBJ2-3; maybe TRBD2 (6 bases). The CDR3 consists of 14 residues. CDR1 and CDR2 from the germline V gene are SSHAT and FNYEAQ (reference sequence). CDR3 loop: CASSPGVPTDTQYF. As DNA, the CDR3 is TGTGCTAGCAGCCCGGGGGTCCCCACAGATACGCAGTATTTT. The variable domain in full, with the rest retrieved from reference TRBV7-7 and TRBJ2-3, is GAGVSQSPRYKVTKRGQDVTLRCDPISSHATLYWYQQALGQGPEFLTYFNYEAQPDKSGLPSDRFSAERPEGSISTLTIQRTEQRDSAMYRCASSPGVPTDTQYFGPGTRLTVL.

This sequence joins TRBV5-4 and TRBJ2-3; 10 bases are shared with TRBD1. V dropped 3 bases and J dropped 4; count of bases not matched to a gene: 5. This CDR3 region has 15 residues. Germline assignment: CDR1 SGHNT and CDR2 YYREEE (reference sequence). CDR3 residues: CASSWGQGIPDTQYF. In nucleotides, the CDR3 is TGTGCCAGCAGCTGGGGACAGGGGATCCCAGATACGCAGTATTTT.

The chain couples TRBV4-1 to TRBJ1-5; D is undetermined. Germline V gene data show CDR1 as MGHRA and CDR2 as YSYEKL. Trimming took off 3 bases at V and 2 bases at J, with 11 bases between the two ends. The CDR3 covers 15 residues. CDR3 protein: CASSQCVVCNQPQHF. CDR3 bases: TGCGCCAGCAGCCAGTGCGTAGTATGCAATCAGCCCCAGCATTTT.

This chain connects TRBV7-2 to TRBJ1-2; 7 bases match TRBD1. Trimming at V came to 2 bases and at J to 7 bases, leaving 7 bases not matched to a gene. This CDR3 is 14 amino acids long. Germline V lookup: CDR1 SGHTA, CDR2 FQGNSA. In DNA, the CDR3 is TGTGCCAGCAGCTTAAACAGGGGCAGGTCTGGCTACACCTTC. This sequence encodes CASSLNRGRSGYTF.

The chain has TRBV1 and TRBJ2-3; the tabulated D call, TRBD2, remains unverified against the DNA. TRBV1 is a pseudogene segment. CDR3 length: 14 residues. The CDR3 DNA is TGCACCAGCGTCCTAGCGGGGTCCACAGATACGCAGTATTTT. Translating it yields CTSVLAGSTDTQYF.

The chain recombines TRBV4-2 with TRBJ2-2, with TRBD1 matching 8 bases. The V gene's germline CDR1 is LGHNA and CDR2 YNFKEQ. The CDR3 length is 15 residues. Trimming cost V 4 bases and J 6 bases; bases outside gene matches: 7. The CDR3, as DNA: TGTGCCAGCAGCCTAGGACAGGGCGGTGCCGGGGAGCTGTTTTTT. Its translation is CASSLGQGGAGELFF.

The CDR3 protein is CASSQPTGNTGELFF. The DNA of the CDR3 is TGTGCCAGCAGCCAGCCGACAGGGAACACCGGGGAGCTGTTTTTT. V and J are TRBV7-2 and TRBJ2-2, with D maybe TRBD1 (6 bases). Between the trimmed V and J ends, which lost 5 bases and 1 base, there was a span of 11 bases. The germline CDR1 and CDR2 sequences are SGHTA and FQGNSA. This CDR3 is built from 15 residues.

CDR3: CASRSDRDEQYF. The CDR3 bases are TGTGCCAGCAGATCGGACAGGGACGAGCAGTACTTC. V and J are TRBV6-1 and TRBJ2-7; 8 bases agree with TRBD1. The CDR3 totals 12 residues. Trimming cost V 6 bases and J 5 bases; bases outside gene matches: 3. The germline V gene has CDR1 MNHNS and CDR2 SASEGT.

The CDR3 loop is CASTMEGASYNEQFF. CDR3 DNA sequence: TGTGCCAGCACCATGGAGGGGGCCTCCTACAATGAGCAGTTCTTC. The chain has TRBV5-4 and TRBJ2-1, with D perhaps matching TRBD1 (7 bases). CDR3 length equals 15 residues. The germline CDR1 and CDR2 sequences are SGHNT and YYREEE (reference sequence). Trimming shortened V by 6 bases and J by 0 bases, and 13 bases separated the two germline ends. Combining the CDR3 with reference TRBV5-4 and TRBJ2-1 gives the whole variable domain ETGVTQSPTHLIKTRGQQVTLRCSSQSGHNTVSWYQQALGQGPQFIFQYYREEENGRGNFPPRFSGLQFPNYSSELNVNALELDDSALYLCASTMEGASYNEQFFGPGTRLTVL.

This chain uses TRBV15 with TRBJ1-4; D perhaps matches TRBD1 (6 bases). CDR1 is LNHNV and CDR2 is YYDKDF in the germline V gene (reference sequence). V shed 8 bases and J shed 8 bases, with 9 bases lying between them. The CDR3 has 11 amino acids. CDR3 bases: TGTGCCACCGGGACAAACGAAAAACTGTTTTTT. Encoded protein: CATGTNEKLFF.

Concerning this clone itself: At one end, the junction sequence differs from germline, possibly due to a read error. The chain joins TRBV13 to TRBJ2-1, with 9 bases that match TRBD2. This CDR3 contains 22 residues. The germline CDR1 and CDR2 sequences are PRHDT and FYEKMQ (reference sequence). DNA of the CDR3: TGTGCCAGCAGCTTACAAAGGTGGGGGAGAGCGGGGGGCCGCGTAACCTACAAGGAGCAGTTCTTC. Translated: CASSLQRWGRAGGRVTYKEQFF.

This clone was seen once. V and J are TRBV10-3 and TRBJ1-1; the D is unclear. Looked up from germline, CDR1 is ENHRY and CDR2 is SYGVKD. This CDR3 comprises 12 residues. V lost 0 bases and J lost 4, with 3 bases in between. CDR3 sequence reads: CAISESSTEAFF. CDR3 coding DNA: TGTGCCATCAGTGAGTCGAGCACTGAAGCTTTCTTT.

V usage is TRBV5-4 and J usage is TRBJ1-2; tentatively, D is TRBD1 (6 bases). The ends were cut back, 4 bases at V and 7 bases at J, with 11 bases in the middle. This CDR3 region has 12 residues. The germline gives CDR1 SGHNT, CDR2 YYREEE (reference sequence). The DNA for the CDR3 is TGTGCCAGCAGCGCCGCAGGGGCTGGCTACACCTTC. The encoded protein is CASSAAGAGYTF.

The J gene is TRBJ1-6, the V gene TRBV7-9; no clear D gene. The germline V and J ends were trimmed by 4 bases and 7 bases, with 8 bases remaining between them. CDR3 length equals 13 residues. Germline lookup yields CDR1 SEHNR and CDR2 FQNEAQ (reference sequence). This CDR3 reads CASSSLLNSPLHF. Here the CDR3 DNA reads TGTGCCAGCAGCTCCCTACTGAATTCACCCCTCCACTTT.

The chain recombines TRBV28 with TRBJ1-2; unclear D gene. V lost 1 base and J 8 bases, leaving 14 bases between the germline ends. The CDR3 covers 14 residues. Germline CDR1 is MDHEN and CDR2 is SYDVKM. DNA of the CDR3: TGTGCCAGCAGTTTATCCCCCCCGCCGGAGGGCTACACCTTC. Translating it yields CASSLSPPPEGYTF.

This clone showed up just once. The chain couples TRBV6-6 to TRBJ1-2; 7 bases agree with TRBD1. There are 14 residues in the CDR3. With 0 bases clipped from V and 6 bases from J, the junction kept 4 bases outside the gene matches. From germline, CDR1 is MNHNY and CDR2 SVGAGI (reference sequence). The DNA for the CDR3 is TGTGCCAGCAGTTACTCGGACAGGATGGATGGCTACACCTTC. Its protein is CASSYSDRMDGYTF.

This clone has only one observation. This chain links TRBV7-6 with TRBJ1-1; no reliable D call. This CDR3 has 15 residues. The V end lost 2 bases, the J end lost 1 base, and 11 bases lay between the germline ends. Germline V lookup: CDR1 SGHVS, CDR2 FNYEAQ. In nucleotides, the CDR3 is TGTGCCAGCAGCTTAATTACCGCAGGGAACACTGAAGCTTTCTTT. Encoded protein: CASSLITAGNTEAFF.

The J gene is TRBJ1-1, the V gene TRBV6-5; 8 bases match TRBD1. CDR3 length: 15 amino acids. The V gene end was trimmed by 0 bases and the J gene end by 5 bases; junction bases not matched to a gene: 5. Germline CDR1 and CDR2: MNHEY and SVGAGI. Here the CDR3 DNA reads TGTGCCAGCAGTTACTCAGACAGGGGATGGACTGAAGCTTTCTTT. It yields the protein CASSYSDRGWTEAFF.

CDR3 in DNA: TGCGCCAGCAGCTTGCCAGGGGGCACAGATACGCAGTATTTT. Its protein product is CASSLPGGTDTQYF. The rearrangement links TRBV5-1 to TRBJ2-3, with D possibly being TRBD1 (6 bases). Germline V gene sequence: CDR1 SGHRS, CDR2 YFSETQ. V was trimmed by 1 base and J by 1 base, leaving 7 bases between them. The CDR3 is 14 residues long.

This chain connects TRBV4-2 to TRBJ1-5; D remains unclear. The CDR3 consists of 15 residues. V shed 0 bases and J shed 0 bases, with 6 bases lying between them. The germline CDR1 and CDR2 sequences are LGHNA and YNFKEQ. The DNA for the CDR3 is TGTGCCAGCAGCCAAGACAGACTTAGCAATCAGCCCCAGCATTTT. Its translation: CASSQDRLSNQPQHF.

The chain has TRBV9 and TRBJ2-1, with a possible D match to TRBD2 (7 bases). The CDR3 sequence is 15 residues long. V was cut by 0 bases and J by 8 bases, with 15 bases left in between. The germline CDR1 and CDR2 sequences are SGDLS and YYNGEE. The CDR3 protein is CASSVVGGAQYEQFF. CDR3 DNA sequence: TGTGCCAGCAGCGTAGTGGGGGGGGCCCAATATGAGCAGTTCTTC.

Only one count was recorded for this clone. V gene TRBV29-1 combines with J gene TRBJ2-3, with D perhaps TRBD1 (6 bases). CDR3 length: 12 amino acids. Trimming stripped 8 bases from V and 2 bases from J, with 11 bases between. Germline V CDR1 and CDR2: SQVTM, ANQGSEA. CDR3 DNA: TGCAGCATTCGGGACACCACAGATACGCAGTATTTT. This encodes CSIRDTTDTQYF.